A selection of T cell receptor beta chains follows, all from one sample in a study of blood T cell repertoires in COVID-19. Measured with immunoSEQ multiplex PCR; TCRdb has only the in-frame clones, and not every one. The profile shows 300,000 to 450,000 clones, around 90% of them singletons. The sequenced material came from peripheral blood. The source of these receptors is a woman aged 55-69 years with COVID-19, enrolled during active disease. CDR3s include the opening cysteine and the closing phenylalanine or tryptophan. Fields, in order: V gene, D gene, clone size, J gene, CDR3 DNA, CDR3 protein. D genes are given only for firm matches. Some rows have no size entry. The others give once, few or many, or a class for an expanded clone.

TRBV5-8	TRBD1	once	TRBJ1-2	TGTGCCAGCAGCAGACGACAGGGTCGAGATGGCTACACCTTC	CASSRRQGRDGYTF
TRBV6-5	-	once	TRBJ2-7	TGTGCCAGCAGGAGGGAGGTGACAGGGTCCTACGAGCAGTACTTC	CASRREVTGSYEQYF
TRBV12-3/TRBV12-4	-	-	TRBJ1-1	TGTGCCAGCAGTTTATCGGACACTGAAGCTTTCTTT	CASSLSDTEAFF
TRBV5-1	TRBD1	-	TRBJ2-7	TGCGCCAGCAGCTCCGACAGGGGAAAAACCTACGAGCAGTACTTC	CASSSDRGKTYEQYF
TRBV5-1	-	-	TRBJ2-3	TGCGCCAGCAGCTTGAACCTAGGCGCAGATACGCAGTATTTT	CASSLNLGADTQYF
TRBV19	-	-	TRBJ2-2	TGTGCCAGTTGCTACAACAGGGATGTGAACACCGGGGAGCTGTTTTTT	CASCYNRDVNTGELFF
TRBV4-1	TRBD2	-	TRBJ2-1	TGCGCCAGCAGCCTTGGACTAGCGGGCCACAATGAGCAGTTCTTC	CASSLGLAGHNEQFF
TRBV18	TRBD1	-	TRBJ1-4	TGTGCCAGCTCATTTCTACAGGGGGCAACTAATGAAAAACTGTTTTTT	CASSFLQGATNEKLFF
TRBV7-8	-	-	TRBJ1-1	TGTGCCAGCAGCTTATCTTATGAGACTGAAGCTTTCTTT	CASSLSYETEAFF
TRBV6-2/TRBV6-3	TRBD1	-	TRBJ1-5	TGTGCCAGCAGTCCCTCCGGACAGGGCCGAGGCAATCAGCCCCAGCATTTT	CASSPSGQGRGNQPQHF
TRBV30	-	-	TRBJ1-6	TGTGCCTGGAGTGGGGGGCGGAGTTCGCTTTCACCCCTCCACTTT	CAWSGGRSSLSPLHF
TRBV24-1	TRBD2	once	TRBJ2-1	TGTGCCCCGTGTGCTATGAAACTAGCGGAAAATGAGCAGTTCTTC	CAPCAMKLAENEQFF
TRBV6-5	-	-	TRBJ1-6	TGTGCCAGCAGGGCCTCGAGGAATTCACCCCTCCACTTT	CASRASRNSPLHF
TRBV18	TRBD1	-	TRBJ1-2	TGTGCCAGCTCACCACAACGCCCGGGACAGGGGTTTGGCTACACCTTC	CASSPQRPGQGFGYTF
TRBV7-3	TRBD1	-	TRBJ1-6	TGTGCCAGCAGCGCGACAGGGAAGGGTAATTCACCCCTCCACTTT	CASSATGKGNSPLHF
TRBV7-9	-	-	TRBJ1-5	TGTGCCAGCAGCCCGATGACAGCGAATCAGCCCCAGCATTTT	CASSPMTANQPQHF
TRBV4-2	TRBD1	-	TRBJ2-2	TGTGCCAGCAGCTTTGCCGGGACAGGGTTCACCGGGGAGCTGTTTTTT	CASSFAGTGFTGELFF
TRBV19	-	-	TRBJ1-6	TGTGCCAGTAGTGCCATCAGTAATTCACCCCTCCACTTT	CASSAISNSPLHF
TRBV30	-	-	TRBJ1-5	TGTGCCTGCCAGCCCGGGTCCAAAATGGGTCAGCCCCAGCATTTT	CACQPGSKMGQPQHF
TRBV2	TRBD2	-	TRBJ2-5	TGTGCCAGCAGGGGGGGGAGGGGAGAGACCCAGTACTTC	CASRGGRGETQYF
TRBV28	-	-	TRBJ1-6	TGTGCCAGCAGTTTTGATCCCCAGGACCTGACAGGTGTGGAGAATTCACCCCTCCACTTT	CASSFDPQDLTGVENSPLHF
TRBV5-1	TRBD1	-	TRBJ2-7	TGCGCCAGCAGCTTACAGGGGTCGAACGAGCAGTACTTC	CASSLQGSNEQYF
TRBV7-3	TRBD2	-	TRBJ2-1	TGTGCCAGCAGCTTAACAGGCGACAAGCGGGGAGGAAATGAGCAGTTCTTC	CASSLTGDKRGGNEQFF
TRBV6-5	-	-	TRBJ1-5	TGTGCCAGCATGTTCCAGGGAAGGAATCAGCCCCAGCATTTT	CASMFQGRNQPQHF
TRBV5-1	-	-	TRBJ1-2	TGCGCCAGCAGCCCCTATCTCAGGGGTGAAGGCTACACCTTC	CASSPYLRGEGYTF
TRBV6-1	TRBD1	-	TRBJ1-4	TGTGCCAGCAGTGAAATCTGGGACAGTCGTAATGAAAAACTGTTTTTT	CASSEIWDSRNEKLFF
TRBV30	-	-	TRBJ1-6	TGTGCCTGGAACATATTAAAAAGCTCCTATAATTCACCCCTCCACTTT	CAWNILKSSYNSPLHF
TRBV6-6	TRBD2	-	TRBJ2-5	TGTGCCAGCAGTTACCTAGCGGACCAAGAGACCCAGTACTTC	CASSYLADQETQYF
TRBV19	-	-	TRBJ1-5	TGTGCCAGTAGTATAAAAATGGCTCAGCCCCAGCATTTT	CASSIKMAQPQHF
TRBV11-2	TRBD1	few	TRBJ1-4	TGTGCCAGCAGCCTACAGGGGAGAGGTGAAAAACTGTTTTTT	CASSLQGRGEKLFF
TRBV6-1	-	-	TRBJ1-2	TGTGCCAGCAGTGAAGCGCGGTTGGGCTACACCTTC	CASSEARLGYTF
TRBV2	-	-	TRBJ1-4	TGTGCCAGCAGTGAAACACAGCGGGCGTTAGAAAAACTGTTTTTT	CASSETQRALEKLFF
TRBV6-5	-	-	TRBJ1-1	TGTGCCAGCAGTTACGAGGGAGATTGGGCGTCTTTAGCTTTCTTT	CASSYEGDWASLAFF
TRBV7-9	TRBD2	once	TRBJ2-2	TGTGCCAGCTTCAGGCGACTAGCGGGGGCCGGGGAGCTGTTTTTT	CASFRRLAGAGELFF
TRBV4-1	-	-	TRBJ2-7	TGCGCCAGCAGCCTCCGGTTGGCTAGCGAGGACGAGCAGTACTTC	CASSLRLASEDEQYF
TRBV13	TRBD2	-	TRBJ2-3	TGTGCCAGCAGCTTAAACGGGGGGGAAGATACGCAGTATTTT	CASSLNGGEDTQYF
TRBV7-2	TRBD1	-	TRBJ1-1	TGTGCCAGCAGCCTCAGGGGGCTCCGCACTGAAGCTTTCTTT	CASSLRGLRTEAFF
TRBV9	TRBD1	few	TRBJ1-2	TGTGCCAGCAGCTTGCGGACAGGGATAGATGGCTACACCTTC	CASSLRTGIDGYTF
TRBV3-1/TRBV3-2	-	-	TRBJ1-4	TGTGCCAGCAGCCGCAACACCGATGAAAAACTGTTTTTT	CASSRNTDEKLFF
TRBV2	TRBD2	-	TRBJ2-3	TGTGCCAGCAGTGAAAGGTGGGGGGGAACAGATACGCAGTATTTT	CASSERWGGTDTQYF
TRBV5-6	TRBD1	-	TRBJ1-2	TGTGCCAGCAGCCCCCCGGCAGGGGGTGCCTCCTATGGCTACACCTTC	CASSPPAGGASYGYTF
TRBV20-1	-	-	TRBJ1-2	TGCAGTGCCCAGAGATGGGAGGGCTACACCTTC	CSAQRWEGYTF
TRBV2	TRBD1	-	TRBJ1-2	TGTGCCAGCAGTCAGGACAGGCACTATGGCTACACCTTC	CASSQDRHYGYTF